This entry lists 19 T cell receptor beta chains sequenced from one sample in a study of T cell changes during pregnancy in multiple sclerosis. Some clones are missing from TCRdb's copy, which holds only in-frame ones; the method was immunoSEQ multiplex PCR. The sample holds roughly 37,000 clones; 91% are singletons and the top ten take around 0.45%. The source material was CD4+ T cells from peripheral blood mononuclear cells, sampled in the second trimester of pregnancy. The receptors shown here come from a female donor in good health, enrolled as a control in a pregnancy study.

The rearrangement links TRBV7-9 to TRBJ1-2; D is possibly TRBD1 (5 bases). The CDR3 is 15 amino acids. Deletions cut 5 bases from V and 4 bases from J, with 17 bases between. The germline V gene encodes CDR1 SEHNR and CDR2 FQNEAQ (reference sequence). The CDR3 DNA reads TGTGCCAGCAGCCACCGGACCGGGGGTTCCTATGGCTACACCTTC. Amino acids: CASSHRTGGSYGYTF. Filled out from reference TRBV7-9 and TRBJ1-2, the complete variable domain reads DTGVSQNPRHKITKRGQNVTFRCDPISEHNRLYWYRQTLGQGPEFLTYFQNEAQLEKSRLLSDRFSAERPKGSFSTLEIQRTEQGDSAMYLCASSHRTGGSYGYTFGSGTRLTVV.

The chain couples TRBV11-3 to TRBJ2-7, with 7 bases identical to TRBD2. The junction had 5 bases not matched to a gene; V was cut back by 3 bases and J by 0 bases. This CDR3 region has 15 residues. Germline CDR1 SGHNT, CDR2 YENEEA. The CDR3 loop reads CASSFSSGSSYEQYF. CDR3 in DNA: TGTGCCAGCAGCTTCTCTAGCGGAAGCTCCTACGAGCAGTACTTC.

This chain links TRBV7-9 with TRBJ2-5; TRBD2 might be the D (7 bases). The CDR3 has 17 residues. V lost 5 bases and J 3 bases, leaving 22 bases between the germline ends. Germline CDR1 and CDR2: SEHNR and FQNEAQ (reference sequence). The CDR3 is CASSPLFRGAGKETQYF. The CDR3 DNA reads as TGTGCCAGCAGCCCCCTTTTTCGGGGGGCGGGTAAAGAGACCCAGTACTTC.

The rearrangement joins TRBV11-2 to TRBJ1-5, with D perhaps TRBD1 (5 bases). Per germline, CDR1 SGHAT and CDR2 FQNNGV. V was cut by 5 bases and J by 6 bases, with 11 bases left in between. The CDR3 extends over 13 amino acids. The CDR3 loop is CASSVDIGQPQHF. The CDR3 DNA reads as TGTGCCAGCAGCGTGGACATAGGTCAGCCCCAGCATTTT.

The chain joins TRBV11-2 to TRBJ1-4; D possibly corresponds to TRBD1 (5 bases). Trimming stripped 5 bases from V and 8 bases from J, with 15 bases between. The CDR3 is 14 residues long. Germline V gives CDR1 SGHAT, CDR2 FQNNGV. Here the CDR3 DNA reads TGTGCCAGCAGCCTAGGCAGGGTCAGGGAAAAACTGTTTTTT. Its protein is CASSLGRVREKLFF.

This chain links TRBV10-2 with TRBJ2-1; 7 bases are shared with TRBD2. With 10 bases clipped from V and 0 bases from J, the junction kept 9 bases outside the gene matches. This CDR3 is 15 amino acids long. Per germline, CDR1 WSHSY and CDR2 SAAADI. CDR3 protein: CATPDPGGSYNEQFF. CDR3 bases: TGCGCCACTCCCGACCCGGGGGGCTCCTACAATGAGCAGTTCTTC.

This chain uses TRBV5-5 with TRBJ2-3, with 8 nucleotides matching TRBD1. Losses at the gene ends were 6 bases for V and 4 bases for J; bases not matched to a gene: 7. The CDR3 spans 14 residues. CDR1 is SGHKS, CDR2 YYEKEE, per germline (reference sequence). CDR3 nucleotide sequence: TGTGCCAGCACCACGTTACAGGGGGCAGATACGCAGTATTTT. It is translated as CASTTLQGADTQYF. The full variable domain, with the rest looked up from reference TRBV5-5 and TRBJ2-3, is DAGVTQSPTHLIKTRGQQVTLRCSPISGHKSVSWYQQVLGQGPQFIFQYYEKEERGRGNFPDRFSARQFPNYSSELNVNALLLGDSALYLCASTTLQGADTQYFGPGTRLTVL.

The chain employs TRBV5-6 and TRBJ2-1; 12 positions match TRBD2. There are 15 residues in the CDR3. Germline assignment: CDR1 SGHDT and CDR2 YYEEEE. Germline trimming cut 3 bases from V and 7 bases from J; bases unmatched to any gene: 5. The CDR3 sequence is CASSWGLAGENEQFF. The CDR3 DNA is TGTGCCAGCAGCTGGGGACTAGCGGGCGAGAATGAGCAGTTCTTC.

The chain employs TRBV28 and TRBJ2-5, with D possibly being TRBD1 (5 bases). The CDR3 covers 15 residues. The V end lost 0 bases, the J end lost 3 bases, and 11 bases lay between the germline ends. Germline V gene lookup returns CDR1 MDHEN and CDR2 SYDVKM. The CDR3 region has the DNA TGTGCCAGCAGTTTATGGGTGGGCAGGGAAGAGACCCAGTACTTC. Its protein product is CASSLWVGREETQYF.

V is TRBV19 and J is TRBJ1-6; 8 bases match TRBD1. Germline CDR1 LNHDA, CDR2 SQIVND (reference sequence). This CDR3 contains 15 residues. Trimming at V came to 2 bases and at J to 7 bases, leaving 4 bases not matched to a gene. The DNA of the CDR3 is TGTGCCAGTAGTATACAGGGGGCTTTAAATTCACCCCTCCACTTT. Residues: CASSIQGALNSPLHF. Together with reference TRBV19 and TRBJ1-6, the CDR3 gives the full variable domain: DGGITQSPKYLFRKEGQNVTLSCEQNLNHDAMYWYRQDPGQGLRLIYYSQIVNDFQKGDIAEGYSVSREKKESFPLTVTSAQKNPTAFYLCASSIQGALNSPLHFGNGTRLTVT.

This CDR3 is CASSILAGSTEQFF. The CDR3 DNA sequence: TGTGCCAGCAGTATATTAGCGGGATCGACTGAGCAGTTCTTC. V usage is TRBV28 and J usage is TRBJ2-1; 8 nucleotides match TRBD2. The CDR3 consists of 14 residues. CDR1 MDHEN and CDR2 SYDVKM come from the germline V gene. V lost 5 bases, J lost 9 bases, and 9 bases stayed unmatched.

This clone was counted a single time. V is TRBV5-1 and J is TRBJ1-6; TRBD1 might be the D (5 bases). V lost 0 bases and J lost 4, with 14 bases in between. The germline gives CDR1 SGHRS, CDR2 YFSETQ. This CDR3 is 17 amino acids long. CDR3 DNA sequence: TGCGCCAGCAGCTTGGATGGGGGGAATACGTATAATTCACCCCTCCACTTT. Translation gives CASSLDGGNTYNSPLHF.

This CDR3 is CASSFSVGSSYNEQFF. The CDR3 DNA reads as TGTGCCAGCAGCTTTTCGGTTGGGAGCTCCTACAATGAGCAGTTCTTC. J is TRBJ2-1 and V is TRBV7-2, with D possibly being TRBD2 (5 bases). This CDR3 is built from 16 residues. Germline V gene sequence: CDR1 SGHTA, CDR2 FQGNSA. Trimming cost V 3 bases and J 0 bases, with 12 bases left between them.

The rearrangement joins TRBV18 to TRBJ2-7; D remains unclear. V gave up 3 bases and J gave up 5 bases, with 5 bases separating them. The CDR3 is made up of 11 amino acids. Germline CDR1 reads KGHSH; CDR2 reads LQKENI. CDR3 sequence: CASSPRDEQYF. CDR3 DNA: TGTGCCAGCTCACCTCGGGACGAGCAGTACTTC.

The genes are TRBV7-2 and TRBJ2-5; maybe TRBD2 (5 bases). V dropped 6 bases and J dropped 1 base, with 9 bases sitting between them. The CDR3 loop spans 13 amino acids. Germline V gene data show CDR1 as SGHTA and CDR2 as FQGNSA. This CDR3 reads CASRRAVQETQYF. The CDR3, as DNA: TGTGCCAGCAGGCGGGCCGTCCAAGAGACCCAGTACTTC.

This clone was counted a few times. This chain uses TRBV4-1 with TRBJ1-1, with a weak D call TRBD1 (5 bases). The CDR3 length is 14 residues. V dropped 5 bases and J dropped 4 bases, with 14 bases sitting between them. Germline values: CDR1 MGHRA, CDR2 YSYEKL. The CDR3 sequence is CASSFYIGVTEAFF. CDR3 in DNA: TGCGCCAGCAGCTTTTACATAGGGGTCACTGAAGCTTTCTTT.

The chain couples TRBV7-9 to TRBJ1-2; no reliable D call. The CDR3 extends over 12 amino acids. Trimming took 3 bases from V and 6 from J, leaving 8 bases between them. Germline loops: CDR1 SEHNR, CDR2 FQNEAQ (reference sequence). The chain's CDR3 is CASSFAGDGYTF. The CDR3 DNA reads TGTGCCAGCAGCTTTGCGGGCGATGGCTACACCTTC.

V gene TRBV2 combines with J gene TRBJ2-3; D ambiguous. Germline values: CDR1 SNHLY, CDR2 FYNNEI. Trimming removed 3 bases at V and 6 bases at J, with 13 bases between. This CDR3 is built from 14 residues. The CDR3 bases are TGTGCCAGCAGTGACCCTAGATCTGTTGATACGCAGTATTTT. Protein sequence: CASSDPRSVDTQYF.

The gene calls are TRBV19 and TRBJ2-3; no firm D call. The CDR3 runs 14 residues. Germline V gene data show CDR1 as LNHDA and CDR2 as SQIVND (reference sequence). Between the trimmed V and J ends, which lost 9 bases and 7 bases, there was a span of 20 bases. Written as DNA, the CDR3 is TGTGCCAGCAGATCCAGTGTATCAGCGAATACGCAGTATTTT. This gives the protein CASRSSVSANTQYF.